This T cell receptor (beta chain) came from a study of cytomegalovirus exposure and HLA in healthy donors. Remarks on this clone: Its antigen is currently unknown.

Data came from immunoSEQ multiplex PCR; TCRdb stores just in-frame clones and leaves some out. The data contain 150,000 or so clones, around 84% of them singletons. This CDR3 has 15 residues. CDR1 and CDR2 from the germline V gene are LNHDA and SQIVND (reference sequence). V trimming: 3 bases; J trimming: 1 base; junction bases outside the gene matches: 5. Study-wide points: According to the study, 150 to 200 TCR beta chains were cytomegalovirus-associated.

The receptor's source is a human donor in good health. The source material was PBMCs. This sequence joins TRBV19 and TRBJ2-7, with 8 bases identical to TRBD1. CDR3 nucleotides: TGTGCCAGTAGTATTCCGGGACAGGCATCCTACGAGCAGTACTTC. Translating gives CASSIPGQASYEQYF.